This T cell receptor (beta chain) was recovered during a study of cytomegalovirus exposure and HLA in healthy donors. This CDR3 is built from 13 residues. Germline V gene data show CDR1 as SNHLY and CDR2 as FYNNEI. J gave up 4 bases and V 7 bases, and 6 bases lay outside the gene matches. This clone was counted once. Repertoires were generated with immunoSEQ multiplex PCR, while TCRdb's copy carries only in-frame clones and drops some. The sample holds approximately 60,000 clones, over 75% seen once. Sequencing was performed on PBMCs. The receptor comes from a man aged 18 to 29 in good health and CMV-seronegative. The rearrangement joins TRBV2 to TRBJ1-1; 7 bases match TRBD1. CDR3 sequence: CASNNPGGTEAFF. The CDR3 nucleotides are TGTGCCAGCAATAACCCAGGGGGCACTGAAGCTTTCTTT.